One sample yielded the 32 T cell receptor beta chains listed below, sequenced in a study of CD8 T cells in Susac syndrome. After extraction with the RNeasy kit, about 0.45 to 1 ug of the RNA was reverse transcribed using random hexamers. A single record per CDR3 protein comes from TCRdb applying MiXCR to the immunoSEQ multiplex PCR reads. Of some 190,000 distinct CDR3 sequences listed, 85% to 95% are singletons. Sequencing input: CD4+ T cells from PBMCs. The receptors come from a human donor in good health.

V usage is TRBV5-6 and J usage is TRBJ2-1; D unclear. From germline, CDR1 is SGHDT and CDR2 YYEEEE. The CDR3 has 11 residues. V gave up 1 base and J gave up 9 bases, with 5 bases separating them. This CDR3 is CASSLNSEQFF. For the CDR3, the DNA is TGTGCCAGCAGCTTGAATAGTGAGCAGTTCTTC.

The J gene is TRBJ1-2, the V gene TRBV9; no reliable D call. With 4 bases removed from V and 0 bases from J, the gap between germline ends came to 7 bases. The CDR3 totals 13 residues. CDR1 and CDR2 from the germline V gene are SGDLS and YYNGEE. CDR3 protein: CASSSSTNYGYTF. The CDR3 nucleotides are TGTGCCAGCAGCAGTAGCACTAACTATGGCTACACCTTC.

V and J are TRBV7-2 and TRBJ2-5; the D gene is possibly TRBD1 (5 bases). V lost 5 bases, J lost 0 bases, and 13 bases lay in between. The germline V gene has CDR1 SGHTA and CDR2 FQGNSA. This CDR3 comprises 15 residues. This chain's CDR3 is CASSTGHQYQETQYF. In DNA, the CDR3 is TGTGCCAGCAGCACCGGACACCAGTACCAAGAGACCCAGTACTTC.

The V gene is TRBV28, the J gene TRBJ1-2; D is uncertain. Trimming pared 4 bases from V and 8 bases from J, leaving 14 bases between. The CDR3 consists of 13 residues. The germline V gene has CDR1 MDHEN and CDR2 SYDVKM. The DNA of the CDR3 is TGTGCCAGCAGTTCCGTCATCATGAGGGGCTACACCTTC. Translating it yields CASSSVIMRGYTF.

The rearrangement joins TRBV5-1 to TRBJ1-2; no definite D call. Germline V gene lookup returns CDR1 SGHRS and CDR2 YFSETQ. CDR3 length: 12 amino acids. V lost 4 bases to trimming and J lost 8 bases, with 12 bases between them. CDR3 sequence reads: CASSEVEGGYTF. DNA for the CDR3: TGCGCCAGCAGCGAGGTTGAGGGAGGCTACACCTTC.

The J gene is TRBJ2-7, the V gene TRBV15; unclear D gene. Germline V gene sequence: CDR1 LNHNV, CDR2 YYDKDF (reference sequence). This CDR3 has 12 amino acids. V shed 5 bases and J shed 4 bases, with 9 bases lying between them. The CDR3 loop is CATSPNFYEQYF. The CDR3 nucleotides are TGTGCCACCAGCCCTAATTTTTACGAGCAGTACTTC.

The rearrangement links TRBV5-1 to TRBJ2-5; D is possibly TRBD1 (8 bases). The V gene lost 4 bases and the J gene lost 5 bases, with 18 bases spanning the gap. Germline loops: CDR1 SGHRS, CDR2 YFSETQ. The CDR3 length is 15 residues. CDR3 nucleotides: TGCGCCAGCAGCGCAACCGACAGGGGAGGGGAGACCCAGTACTTC. It yields the protein CASSATDRGGETQYF. Together with reference TRBV5-1 and TRBJ2-5, the CDR3 gives the full variable domain: KAGVTQTPRYLIKTRGQQVTLSCSPISGHRSVSWYQQTPGQGLQFLFEYFSETQRNKGNFPGRFSGRQFSNSRSEMNVSTLELGDSALYLCASSATDRGGETQYFGPGTRLLVL.

The chain uses TRBV2 and TRBJ1-1, with 7 bases matching TRBD1. V dropped 9 bases and J dropped 1; count of bases not matched to a gene: 8. This CDR3 has 14 residues. Germline V gene lookup returns CDR1 SNHLY and CDR2 FYNNEI. CDR3 loop: CARVTGERNTEAFF. The CDR3 nucleotides are TGTGCCAGAGTAACAGGGGAAAGGAACACTGAAGCTTTCTTT.

V usage is TRBV7-9 and J usage is TRBJ2-3; possibly TRBD2 for D (6 bases). V was clipped by 3 bases and J by 3 bases, with 10 bases between them. This CDR3 spans 14 amino acids. CDR1 is SEHNR and CDR2 is FQNEAQ in the germline V gene (reference sequence). CDR3 in DNA: TGTGCCAGCAGCTTCGCGGGGAGGACAGATACGCAGTATTTT. Amino acid sequence: CASSFAGRTDTQYF.

The gene calls are TRBV11-2 and TRBJ2-3; tentatively, D is TRBD1 (5 bases). V lost 4 bases and J 1 base, leaving 9 bases between the germline ends. Germline V CDR1 and CDR2: SGHAT, FQNNGV. The CDR3 has 14 amino acids. CDR3 amino acids: CASSSLRGTDTQYF. In nucleotides, the CDR3 is TGTGCCAGCAGCTCTCTCAGGGGCACAGATACGCAGTATTTT.

This clonotype has a single count. The rearrangement joins TRBV30 to TRBJ2-1, with D maybe TRBD2 (5 bases). Trimming shortened V by 1 base and J by 0 bases, and 7 bases separated the two germline ends. From germline, CDR1 is GTSNPN and CDR2 SVGIG (reference sequence). The length of the CDR3 is 14 residues. The CDR3 coding sequence is TGTGCCTGGAGTGGAGGGAACTCCTACAATGAGCAGTTCTTC. Translated, it gives CAWSGGNSYNEQFF.

The V and J genes are TRBV14 and TRBJ2-5, with D possibly being TRBD2 (6 bases). CDR1 and CDR2 (germline): SGHDN, FVKESK. The length of the CDR3 is 16 residues. Between the trimmed V and J ends, which lost 0 bases and 5 bases, there was a span of 16 bases. In nucleotides, the CDR3 is TGTGCCAGCAGCCAAGACCGCGGGACTCTCCTCGAGACCCAGTACTTC. Translated: CASSQDRGTLLETQYF. The full variable domain, its missing parts supplied by reference TRBV14 and TRBJ2-5, is EAGVTQFPSHSVIEKGQTVTLRCDPISGHDNLYWYRRVMGKEIKFLLHFVKESKQDESGMPNNRFLAERTGGTYSTLKVQPAELEDSGVYFCASSQDRGTLLETQYFGPGTRLLVL.

The rearrangement uses TRBV29-1 and TRBJ2-3, with 7 bases fitting TRBD2. Trimming removed 7 bases from V and 1 base from J; junction bases left unmatched: 11. From germline, CDR1 is SQVTM and CDR2 ANQGSEA. This CDR3 is built from 15 residues. For the CDR3, the DNA is TGCAGCGCGGGCCCCAAGGGAGGGCGCACAGATACGCAGTATTTT. This encodes CSAGPKGGRTDTQYF.

Written as DNA, the CDR3 is TGTGCCACCAGTGATTCCACGGGTTGGGGGCGACAGACCCAGTACTTC. It encodes CATSDSTGWGRQTQYF. The chain has TRBV24-1 and TRBJ2-5, with D perhaps matching TRBD1 (6 bases). The germline V gene has CDR1 KGHDR and CDR2 SFDVKD. The CDR3 totals 16 residues. V was clipped by 2 bases and J by 6 bases, with 18 bases between them.

With regard to this clonotype: The germline gene is not matched at one end of the junction; a read error may be the cause. This sequence joins TRBV5-1 and TRBJ1-1; D might be TRBD1 (6 bases). CDR1 SGHRS and CDR2 YFSETQ come from the germline V gene. The CDR3 sequence is 12 residues long. CDR3 in amino acids: CASSARDTEAFF. The CDR3 nucleotides read TGCGCCAGCAGTGCACGGGACACCGAAGCTTTCTTT.

The V and J genes are TRBV20-1 and TRBJ2-1; D unresolved. Germline-derived CDR1 and CDR2 are DFQATT and SNEGSKA (reference sequence). The V gene lost 5 bases and the J gene lost 3 bases, with 5 bases spanning the gap. CDR3 length: 11 amino acids. The DNA of the CDR3 is TGCAGTGCTCCACACTACAATGAGCAGTTCTTC. This encodes CSAPHYNEQFF.

V and J are TRBV6-1 and TRBJ2-1; 8 bases are shared with TRBD1. The germline gives CDR1 MNHNS, CDR2 SASEGT. V gave up 2 bases and J gave up 4 bases; unmatched junction bases: 4. CDR3 length equals 15 residues. The CDR3 sequence is CASSEQGAIYNEQFF. The CDR3 DNA sequence: TGTGCCAGCAGTGAACAGGGGGCCATTTACAATGAGCAGTTCTTC.

In DNA form, the CDR3 reads TGTGCCAGCAGTCGTACACCGGGACAGGGGGATCAGCCCCAGCATTTT. The encoded protein is CASSRTPGQGDQPQHF. This chain joins TRBV12-3 or TRBV12-4 and TRBJ1-5; 11 bases map to TRBD1. The CDR3 covers 16 residues. V dropped 5 bases and J dropped 5; count of bases not matched to a gene: 8.

The rearrangement uses TRBV7-9 and TRBJ1-4; the D is unclear. V lost 2 bases and J lost 5, with 6 bases in between. CDR3 length: 13 residues. CDR1 SEHNR and CDR2 FQNEAQ come from the germline V gene (reference sequence). The CDR3 DNA reads TGTGCCAGCAGCTTAAACAGCAATGAAAAACTGTTTTTT. Protein: CASSLNSNEKLFF.

This chain connects TRBV18 to TRBJ1-5; 7 bases align to TRBD1. V lost 4 bases and J lost 8; bases outside the gene matches: 8. This CDR3 is built from 14 residues. Germline CDR1 and CDR2: KGHSH and LQKENI. Here the CDR3 DNA reads TGTGCCAGCTCACTAGTCCGACAGGGAGAGCCCCAGCATTTT. Amino acid sequence: CASSLVRQGEPQHF.

The chain carries TRBV5-4 and TRBJ2-5; TRBD2 is a possible D gene (7 bases). Germline assignment: CDR1 SGHNT and CDR2 YYREEE (reference sequence). This CDR3 comprises 16 residues. V lost 4 bases to trimming and J lost 5 bases, with 21 bases between them. CDR3 loop: CASSPLGGRMGETQYF. The DNA for the CDR3 is TGTGCCAGCAGCCCCCTCGGGGGGCGGATGGGGGAGACCCAGTACTTC.

This clonotype came up once. This chain uses TRBV5-4 with TRBJ2-3, with 13 positions matching TRBD2. The V gene end was trimmed by 1 base and the J gene end by 6 bases; junction bases not matched to a gene: 8. There are 17 residues in the CDR3. CDR1 is SGHNT, CDR2 YYREEE, per germline (reference sequence). In DNA form, the CDR3 reads TGTGCCAGCAGCTTGAACGGACTAGCGGGAGACTTGGATACGCAGTATTTT. Translating gives CASSLNGLAGDLDTQYF.

This clonotype was observed once. This chain joins TRBV12-3 or TRBV12-4 and TRBJ2-1, with 10 positions matching TRBD2. The CDR3 extends over 15 amino acids. The ends lost 6 bases at V and 4 bases at J; junction bases unmatched: 6. The chain's CDR3 is CASSRTSGIYNEQFF. The CDR3 DNA reads TGTGCCAGCAGCCGTACTAGCGGGATATACAATGAGCAGTTCTTC.

The chain employs TRBV30 and TRBJ1-2, with a possible D match to TRBD1 (5 bases). Per the germline V gene, CDR1 is GTSNPN and CDR2 is SVGIG (reference sequence). The V and J ends lost 0 bases and 8 bases respectively, with 16 bases between them. The CDR3 totals 14 residues. The CDR3 region has the DNA TGTGCCTGGAGTGTGGCCATCAGGGCAGGCGGCTACACCTTC. Translation gives CAWSVAIRAGGYTF.

The chain combines TRBV6-1 with TRBJ2-1; 9 nucleotides align to TRBD1. The CDR3 is made up of 17 amino acids. The trim removed 2 bases at V and 4 bases at J, leaving 9 bases unmatched. CDR1 and CDR2 from the germline V gene are MNHNS and SASEGT. CDR3: CASSERTGTGFYNEQFF. As DNA, the CDR3 is TGTGCCAGCAGTGAACGTACCGGGACAGGGTTTTACAATGAGCAGTTCTTC.

The V and J genes are TRBV4-3 and TRBJ2-5; 7 nucleotides line up with TRBD1. Germline-derived CDR1 and CDR2 are LGHNA and YSLEER. CDR3 size: 18 residues. V trimming: 0 bases; J trimming: 4 bases; junction bases outside the gene matches: 14. CDR3 in amino acids: CASSQDPSGGVVGETQYF. The CDR3 DNA reads as TGCGCCAGCAGCCAAGACCCTTCAGGGGGAGTTGTGGGAGAGACCCAGTACTTC.

The chain uses TRBV27 and TRBJ2-1; 8 bases align to TRBD2. Germline CDR1 and CDR2: MNHEY and SMNVEV (reference sequence). The CDR3 extends over 16 amino acids. V shed 3 bases and J 4 bases; nucleotides not matched to a gene: 8. The CDR3 DNA sequence: TGTGCCAGCAGTTTTCTTGGCGGGAGGACTTACAATGAGCAGTTCTTC. Translated, it gives CASSFLGGRTYNEQFF.

The gene calls are TRBV18 and TRBJ2-1; D is undetermined. CDR3 size: 13 residues. Trimming took 3 bases from V and 9 from J, leaving 12 bases between them. The germline V gene has CDR1 KGHSH and CDR2 LQKENI. The CDR3 reads CASSPSEPAEQFF. The CDR3 DNA reads as TGTGCCAGCTCACCTTCGGAACCGGCTGAGCAGTTCTTC.

The CDR3 here is CASRAGTGILRGEQYF. CDR3 sequence (DNA): TGTGCCAGTAGGGCCGGGACAGGGATCTTAAGAGGCGAGCAGTACTTC. V and J are TRBV19 and TRBJ2-7, with 9 bases matching TRBD1. CDR3 length: 16 amino acids. V shed 6 bases, J shed 6 bases, and the junction held 15 bases outside the gene matches. CDR1 and CDR2 (germline): LNHDA, SQIVND (reference sequence).

The chain employs TRBV20-1 and TRBJ2-3; possible D gene TRBD1, 6 bases. V was trimmed by 7 bases and J by 2 bases, leaving 13 bases between them. Looked up from germline, CDR1 is DFQATT and CDR2 is SNEGSKA (reference sequence). The CDR3 has 13 residues. The CDR3 DNA sequence: TGCAGTGACAAGGGGGAGTCCACAGATACGCAGTATTTT. Amino acids: CSDKGESTDTQYF.

The rearrangement joins TRBV6-2 or TRBV6-3 to TRBJ1-2, with D hard to call. Germline V gene sequence: CDR1 MNHEY, CDR2 SVGEGT. V gave up 5 bases and J gave up 8 bases, with 15 bases separating them. The CDR3 is made up of 13 amino acids. CDR3 sequence: CASSPLVFRGYTF. The CDR3 region has the DNA TGTGCCAGCAGTCCCCTCGTCTTCAGGGGCTACACCTTC.

V is TRBV11-2 and J is TRBJ1-5; D unresolved. Germline loops: CDR1 SGHAT, CDR2 FQNNGV. V lost 0 bases to trimming and J lost 1 base, with 4 bases between them. This CDR3 is built from 14 residues. The CDR3 is CASSLDVSNQPQHF. The CDR3 DNA reads as TGTGCCAGCAGCTTAGATGTCAGCAATCAGCCCCAGCATTTT. Combining the CDR3 with reference TRBV11-2 and TRBJ1-5 gives the whole variable domain EAGVAQSPRYKIIEKRQSVAFWCNPISGHATLYWYQQILGQGPKLLIQFQNNGVVDDSQLPKDRFSAERLKGVDSTLKIQPAKLEDSAVYLCASSLDVSNQPQHFGDGTRLSIL.